What follows is one T cell receptor beta chain and its context. The antigen is undetermined. This record belongs to a study of blood T cells in healthy people across ages. Study-wide results and limits: When set beside aged donors, long-lived donors presented more naive CD4+ cells and higher diversity. The unsorted PBMCs prevented any conclusive comparison of naive versus antigen-experienced cells.

Ten milliliters of peripheral blood were drawn from each donor into EDTA-treated tubes. With a J-beta primer mix and a sample-barcoded 5' primer, a second PCR ran about 7 to 11 cycles. MiXCR was run by TCRdb on the 5' RACE reads, yielding one entry per CDR3 protein. The data show 1.5 million or so distinct CDR3 sequences, 35% to 45% seen once. Sample: blood. This clonotype originated in a woman aged 18-29 years in good health.

The CDR3 spells CASSFSTRAGHDTDTQYF. Here the CDR3 DNA reads TGTGCCAGCAGTTTCTCTACTAGGGCGGGGCATGACACAGATACGCAGTATTTT. The genes are TRBV6-2 or TRBV6-3 and TRBJ2-3, with TRBD2 as a possible D gene (6 bases). This CDR3 is 18 amino acids long. Per germline, CDR1 MNHEY and CDR2 SVGEGT. V was cut by 4 bases and J by 2 bases, with 22 bases left in between.